This TCR beta chain originates from a study of shared clonotypes between healthy human individuals (TCRdb year 2020). Regarding the study in general: The cohort comprised a couple of women and a few men aged 18 to 49 years. For each donor, CD4 naive and CD4 memory were each given three plates, CD8 naive was given two plates, and CD8 memory was given one plate. Blood TCR repertoires of 5 or 6 healthy adults were deeply sequenced to estimate repertoire size and the extent of clonotype sharing between individuals. Libraries were prepared and TCR repertoires were sequenced by different laboratories using diverse techniques, in order to increase sequencing depth and limit assay-specific biases. Each donor's leukapheresis produced roughly between roughly 0.9 and 9 billion PBMCs.

Concerning this clone itself: The antigen this receptor binds is unknown. Base qualities are missing; no much larger clone stands one base away.

Study-wide findings and limitations: Sampling was restricted to blood, and TCR repertoires in tissues likely differ from the TCR repertoires found in blood. Across a few donors, approximately 5% of naive CD4, approximately 3.6% of naive CD8, around 2.5% of memory CD4, and roughly 0.4% of memory CD8 clonotypes were shared. Clonotypes shared by all four sorted-subset donors showed higher generation probabilities than non-shared clonotypes. Incomplete sequencing was indicated by rarefaction of sorted-subset datasets, despite the large sequencing depth. Based on pairwise subsampling, the degree of clonotype sharing among donors was expected to be affected by sequencing depth. Because the study included only a small number of donors, the genetic and exposure-history diversity represented was limited. Naive subsets generally had larger estimated clonotype richness than memory subsets.

Taken from cysteine to phenylalanine, the CDR3 has 14 residues. Only the CDR3 region is kept as DNA, spanning 42 bases read in frame from base 1. V loses 0 bases of germline sequence and J loses 5 bases, and the interval between the two ends is 10 bases. Per the germline V gene, MNHEY is the CDR1 and SVGAGI is the CDR2. Using the deep immunoSEQ assay, TCR CDR3 regions were amplified from genomic DNA by multiplex PCR. Extracted genomic DNA from each cell subset was spread evenly across all wells of several immunoSEQ 96-well plates, with each plate serving as a replicate. For sorted subsets, approximately 210 ng of genomic DNA, equivalent to around 29,000 T cell genomes, went into each replicate PCR. Purified libraries were quantified with a Qubit 3.0 fluorometer, sized on a Bioanalyzer 2100, and re-quantified with the KAPA Library Quantification kit. Every immunoSEQ 96-well plate was sequenced on a dedicated single-read 150-cycle Illumina NextSeq 550 flow cell. From the authors' description of their analysis: The immunoSEQ output contained only junctional sequences without quality scores, so filtering could not match that applied to full-length reads. To assign V/J genes and CDR3, sequences were annotated using PyIR, a Python wrapper for IgBLAST v1.9, with IMGT germline references. Reads were filtered out if the reads had weak V/J assignments (E-value above 1e-6), no CDR3, stop codons, out-of-frame junctions, or ambiguous translated residues. V3J clonotypes were defined by identical inferred V gene, J gene, and CDR3 amino acid sequence. Percentage overlap between repertoires was computed as shared unique clonotypes divided by the size of the smaller repertoire. Repertoire richness was assessed with RTK rarefaction, the Chao1 estimator, and Recon v2.1 estimates of unobserved clonotypes. For all TCRbeta clonotypes obtained by the gDNA method from several donors, generation probabilities were computed with OLGA. This is the immuneACCESS table as TCRdb keeps it, with only in-frame sequences that have V and J called. A part of the clones is gone; compared with another copy, unresolved V genes explain less than half, and the rest is unexplained. That table supplies the V and J calls and clone size; D and trimming were determined from the DNA. This sample has hundreds of thousands of clones in its table, and roughly 70% of those were observed once. The ten most abundant clones make up about 1.7% of the sample.

The donors were healthy, HIV-negative adults with no recently reported acute infections or vaccinations. Only Caucasian adults living in Nashville, Tennessee, USA were represented among the donors. CD4+ T cells were enriched by magnetic negative selection, after which naive cells were positively selected on CD45RA and the negative fraction was taken as the memory subset. Blood was collected by leukapheresis, and PBMCs were isolated by Ficoll-Histopaque density gradient centrifugation and then cryopreserved in liquid nitrogen vapor phase. Analytical flow cytometry was used to check the purity and quantity of each magnetically sorted T cell population. Genomic DNA was isolated from each sorted fraction and quantified by UV absorbance on a Nanodrop 2000c.

The specimen was memory CD4+ T cells sorted from blood. Per the publication, the cell subset or site label means: CD45RA-negative fraction. The V and J genes are TRBV6-5 and TRBJ2-5, and possibly TRBD2, on 7 matching bases. The source of this sequence is a woman aged 30 to 39 in good health. The CDR3 loop reads CASSYSGGHETQYF. The DNA is as follows: TGTGCCAGCAGTTACTCGGGGGGGCACGAGACCCAGTACTTC.